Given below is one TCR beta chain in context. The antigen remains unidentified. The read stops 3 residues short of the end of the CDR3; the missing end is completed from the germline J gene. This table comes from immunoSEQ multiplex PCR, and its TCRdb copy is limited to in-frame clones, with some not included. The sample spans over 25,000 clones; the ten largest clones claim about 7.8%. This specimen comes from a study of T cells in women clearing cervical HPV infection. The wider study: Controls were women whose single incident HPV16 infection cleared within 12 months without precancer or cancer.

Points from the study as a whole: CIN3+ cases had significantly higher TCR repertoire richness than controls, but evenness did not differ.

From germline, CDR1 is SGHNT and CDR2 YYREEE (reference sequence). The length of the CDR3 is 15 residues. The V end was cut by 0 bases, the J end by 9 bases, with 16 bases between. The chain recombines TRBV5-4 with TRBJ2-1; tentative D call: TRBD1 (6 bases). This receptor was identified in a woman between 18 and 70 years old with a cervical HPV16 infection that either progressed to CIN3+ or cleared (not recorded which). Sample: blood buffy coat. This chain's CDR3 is CASSLDREGLTEQFF. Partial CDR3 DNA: TGTGCCAGCAGCTTGGACAGGGAAGGACTCACTGAG. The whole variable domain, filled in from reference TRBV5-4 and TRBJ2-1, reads ETGVTQSPTHLIKTRGQQVTLRCSSQSGHNTVSWYQQALGQGPQFIFQYYREEENGRGNFPPRFSGLQFPNYSSELNVNALELDDSALYLCASSLDREGLTEQFFGPGTRLTVL.